This T cell receptor beta chain was identified during a study of blood T cell repertoires in COVID-19. The overall study: Acute-phase and convalescent COVID-19 samples originated in the United States, Italy and Spain.

Germline CDR1 SNHLY, CDR2 FYNNEI. J gave up 4 bases and V 6 bases, and 3 bases lay outside the gene matches. The CDR3 extends over 13 amino acids. The authors' processing: Estimates of nucleated cell counts were drawn from the amplification of reference gene primers. Assay: immunoSEQ multiplex PCR; the TCRdb copy retains only in-frame clones and omits some. The DNA gave D and trimming, while V, J and clone size come from that table. This table has roughly 200,000 clones, about 76% appearing once. The J gene is TRBJ1-5, the V gene TRBV2; 7 bases line up with TRBD1. This clonotype was sampled from a woman aged 50 to 65 with active or convalescent COVID-19. Input material: peripheral blood. In DNA form, the CDR3 reads TGTGCCAGCAGAGACAGGGAAAATCAGCCCCAGCATTTT. Translation gives CASRDRENQPQHF.